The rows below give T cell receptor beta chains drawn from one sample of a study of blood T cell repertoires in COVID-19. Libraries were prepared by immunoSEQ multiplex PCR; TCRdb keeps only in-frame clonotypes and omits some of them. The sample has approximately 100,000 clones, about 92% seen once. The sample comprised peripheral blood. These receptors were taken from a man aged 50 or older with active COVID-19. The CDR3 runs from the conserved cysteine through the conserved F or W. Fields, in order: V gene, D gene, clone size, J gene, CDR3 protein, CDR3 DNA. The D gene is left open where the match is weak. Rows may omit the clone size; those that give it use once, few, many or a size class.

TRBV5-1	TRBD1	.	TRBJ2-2	CASSLLETQGALTGELFF	TGCGCCAGCAGCTTGTTGGAGACACAGGGGGCGCTCACCGGGGAGCTGTTTTTT
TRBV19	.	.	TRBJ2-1	CASSITGTFFYNEQFF	TGTGCCAGTAGTATAACCGGGACTTTCTTCTACAATGAGCAGTTCTTC
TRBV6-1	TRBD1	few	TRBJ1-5	CASSAMRDRGNQPQHF	TGTGCCAGCAGTGCTATGCGGGACAGGGGCAATCAGCCCCAGCATTTT
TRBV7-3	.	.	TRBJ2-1	CASSSSVSSYNEQFF	TGTGCCAGCAGCTCTAGCGTAAGCTCCTACAATGAGCAGTTCTTC
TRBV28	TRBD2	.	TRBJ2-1	CASIFSGTSGKEQFF	TGTGCCAGCATCTTCTCCGGGACTAGCGGGAAGGAGCAGTTCTTC
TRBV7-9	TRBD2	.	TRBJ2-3	CASSLGSSGSSTQYF	TGTGCCAGCAGCTTAGGTTCTAGCGGGAGCTCTACGCAGTATTTT
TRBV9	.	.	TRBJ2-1	CASSVEGYYNEQFF	TGTGCCAGCAGCGTAGAGGGGTATTACAATGAGCAGTTCTTC
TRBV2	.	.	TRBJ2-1	CASSDRTPLPNEQFF	TGTGCCAGCAGTGACCGGACTCCCCTGCCAAATGAGCAGTTCTTC
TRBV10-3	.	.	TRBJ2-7	CAIRGVWEQYF	TGTGCCATCAGGGGAGTCTGGGAGCAGTACTTC
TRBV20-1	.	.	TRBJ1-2	CSVGEVYGYTF	TGCAGTGTAGGGGAAGTCTATGGCTACACCTTC
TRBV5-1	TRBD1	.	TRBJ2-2	CASTWTGSGTGELFF	TGCGCCAGCACATGGACAGGGTCGGGCACCGGGGAGCTGTTTTTT
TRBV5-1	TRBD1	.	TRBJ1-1	CASSWTGGRTEAFF	TGCGCCAGCAGCTGGACAGGGGGCCGAACTGAAGCTTTCTTT
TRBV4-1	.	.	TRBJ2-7	CASSQQDSSYEQYF	TGCGCCAGCAGCCAACAGGACTCCTCCTACGAGCAGTACTTC
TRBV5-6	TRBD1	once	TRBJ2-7	CASSLGDSSYEQYF	TGTGCCAGCAGCTTGGGGGACAGCTCCTACGAGCAGTACTTC
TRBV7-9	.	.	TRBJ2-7	CASSFRAGDEQYF	TGTGCCAGCAGCTTCCGCGCGGGCGACGAGCAGTACTTC
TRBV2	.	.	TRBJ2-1	CASTSQTGRVEQFF	TGTGCCAGCACTTCCCAGACAGGTAGGGTTGAGCAGTTCTTC
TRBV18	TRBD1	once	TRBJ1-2	CASSPDREDGYTF	TGTGCCAGCTCACCGGACAGGGAGGATGGCTACACCTTC
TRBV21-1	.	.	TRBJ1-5	CASSKRDRGFNQPQHF	TGTGCCAGCAGCAAAAGGGACAGGGGGTTCAATCAGCCCCAGCATTTT
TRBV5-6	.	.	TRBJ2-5	CASSLWTAGETQYF	TGTGCCAGCAGCTTGTGGACAGCTGGAGAGACCCAGTACTTC
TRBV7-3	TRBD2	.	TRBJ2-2	CATSLGTSGTTGELFF	TGTGCCACCAGCCTGGGGACTAGCGGGACCACCGGGGAGCTGTTTTTT
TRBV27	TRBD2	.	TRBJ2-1	CASTPGAGVDNEQFF	TGTGCCAGCACCCCGGGAGCGGGAGTCGACAATGAGCAGTTCTTC
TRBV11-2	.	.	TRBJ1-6	CASSYGQNNSPLHF	TGTGCCAGCAGCTACGGACAGAATAATTCACCCCTCCACTTT
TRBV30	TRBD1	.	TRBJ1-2	CAWSANRGNGYTF	TGTGCCTGGAGTGCAAACAGGGGTAATGGCTACACCTTC
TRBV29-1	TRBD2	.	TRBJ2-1	CSVEAWLAGGLFSYNEQFF	TGCAGCGTTGAGGCTTGGCTAGCGGGAGGCCTCTTCTCCTACAATGAGCAGTTCTTC
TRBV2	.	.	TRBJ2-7	CASSERELSYEQYF	TGTGCCAGCAGTGAGAGGGAACTTTCCTACGAGCAGTACTTC
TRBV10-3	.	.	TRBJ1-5	CAISESIHPNLQGNSNQPQHF	TGTGCCATCAGTGAGTCCATCCATCCAAACCTTCAGGGGAATAGCAATCAGCCCCAGCATTTT
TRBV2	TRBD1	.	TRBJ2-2	CASRTGGSNTGELFF	TGTGCCAGCAGGACAGGGGGGTCGAACACCGGGGAGCTGTTTTTT
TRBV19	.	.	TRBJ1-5	CASSSFNQPQHF	TGTGCCAGTTCTAGCTTTAATCAGCCCCAGCATTTT
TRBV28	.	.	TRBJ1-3	CASSSPDNRNTIYF	TGTGCCAGCAGTTCCCCGGACAATCGAAACACCATATATTTT
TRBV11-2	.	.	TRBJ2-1	CASSFLSYNEQFF	TGTGCCAGCAGCTTTTTATCCTACAATGAGCAGTTCTTC
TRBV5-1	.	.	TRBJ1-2	CASSLVGVGYTF	TGCGCCAGCAGCTTGGTCGGGGTTGGCTACACCTTC
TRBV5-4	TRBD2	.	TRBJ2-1	CASSRVGGFYNEQFF	TGTGCCAGCAGCCGGGTGGGGGGGTTCTACAATGAGCAGTTCTTC
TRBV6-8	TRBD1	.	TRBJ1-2	CASSYSKGQGFDYGYTF	TGTGCCAGCAGTTACTCAAAAGGACAGGGGTTCGACTATGGCTACACCTTC
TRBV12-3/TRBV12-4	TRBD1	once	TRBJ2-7	CASSSTGGWEQYF	TGTGCCAGCAGTTCCACAGGGGGCTGGGAGCAGTACTTC
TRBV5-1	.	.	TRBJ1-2	CASSGGSIGYTF	TGCGCCAGCAGCGGCGGGTCGATTGGCTACACCTTC
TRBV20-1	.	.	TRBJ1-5	CSLKADWTQHF	TGCAGCCTAAAGGCCGACTGGACCCAGCATTTT
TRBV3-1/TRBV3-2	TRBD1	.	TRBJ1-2	CASSQTGFDGYTF	TGTGCCAGCAGCCAGACAGGGTTTGATGGCTACACCTTC
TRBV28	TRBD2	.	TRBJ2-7	CASTHLAGVGEQYF	TGTGCCAGCACTCACCTTGCGGGGGTTGGCGAGCAGTACTTC
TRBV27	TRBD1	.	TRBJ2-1	CASSSNRDSFLNEQFF	TGTGCCAGCAGTTCAAACCGGGACAGTTTTTTGAATGAGCAGTTCTTC
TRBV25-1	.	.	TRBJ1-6	CASRGEDSPLHF	TGTGCCAGCAGGGGGGAGGATTCACCCCTCCACTTT
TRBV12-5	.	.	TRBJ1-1	CASGRTGGNTEAFF	TGTGCTAGTGGACGTACAGGTGGGAACACTGAAGCTTTCTTT
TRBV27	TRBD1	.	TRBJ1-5	CASSKTGTDNSNQPQHF	TGTGCCAGCAGTAAGACCGGGACAGATAATAGCAATCAGCCCCAGCATTTT
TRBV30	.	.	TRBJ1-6	CAWTRTPNSPLHF	TGTGCCTGGACACGGACACCTAATTCACCCCTCCACTTT
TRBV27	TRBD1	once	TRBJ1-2	CASSTTGSGYTF	TGTGCCAGCAGTACGACAGGGAGTGGCTACACCTTC
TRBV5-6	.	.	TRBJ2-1	CASSLRFLASNEQFF	TGTGCCAGCAGCTTGCGATTCCTAGCAAGCAATGAGCAGTTCTTC
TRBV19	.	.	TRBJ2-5	CASSIRTEQETQYF	TGTGCCAGTAGTATCCGGACAGAACAAGAGACCCAGTACTTC
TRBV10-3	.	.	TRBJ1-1	CASAVQVNTEAFF	TGTGCCAGTGCCGTACAGGTGAACACTGAAGCTTTCTTT
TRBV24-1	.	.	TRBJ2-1	CATSDSGRATFF	TGTGCCACCAGTGATTCCGGCAGGGCAACGTTCTTC